This T cell receptor (beta chain) is drawn from a study of response to subunit inactivated influenza vaccine (dated by TCRdb to 2017 to 2018). With regard to the full study: The study used deep quantitative T cell receptor repertoire profiling to track responses to a trivalent subunit inactivated influenza vaccine.

This clonotype occurred a few times. Its antigen is unknown. Base qualities are not provided; no much larger clone lies one nucleotide away. Results and caveats for the whole study, not just this receptor: According to the authors, only a limited number of new T cells may be recruited by each seasonal influenza vaccination.

The library came from RT-PCR. TCRdb records Illumina HiSeq 2500 as the sequencer. TCRdb reanalyzed the raw reads on its own, using fastp at Q25 for trimming and MiXCR for clone calling, and kept in-frame beta chains. Entries are consolidated by CDR3 protein sequence, retaining the most common genes and DNA. This sample comprises 500,000 or so distinct CDR3 sequences, about 15% of them detected only once. The ten top clones hold over 2.5% of the sample. Sequenced material: CD4+ T cells sorted from PBMCs, taken around 25 months after vaccination. The receptor comes from a man aged 45 to 70 who received an inactivated influenza vaccine. Donor details come from another sample of the same person, matched by shared clones.

The CDR3 region has the sequence CSVAIQGGTEAFF. The sequence in DNA is TGCAGCGTCGCTATCCAGGGGGGCACTGAAGCTTTCTTT. The chain joins TRBV29-1 to TRBJ1-1; a stretch of 7 junction bases matches TRBD1. The V end gives up 6 bases and the J end 4 bases, leaving 8 bases in the junction not matched to a gene. The CDR3 goes from the cysteine to the phenylalanine over 13 residues. Just CDR3 DNA is preserved here, 39 bases in frame from base 1. Looking up the germline V gene yields CDR1 SQVTM and CDR2 ANQGSEA.